This is a list of T cell receptor beta chains from one sample in a study of blood T cell repertoires in COVID-19. The data were produced by immunoSEQ multiplex PCR, yet TCRdb's version contains in-frame clones alone and is incomplete. This table holds about 190,000 clones, 75% to 95% found once. Sequencing was done on a sample of peripheral blood. The origin of the receptors is a man aged 50 or older with acute or convalescent COVID-19. The CDR3 runs from the conserved cysteine through the conserved F or W. A D gene is named only where the DNA matches it firmly. Size is stated for part of the rows, as once, few or many counts, or as a class when the clone is expanded.

cdr3_nt cdr3_aa clone_size d_call j_call v_call
TGTGCCAGCCAATTGGGCCGGTACCAAGAGACCCAGTACTTC CASQLGRYQETQYF - - TRBJ2-5 TRBV2
TGCAGTGCTAGTCCCGGGACTAGCGGGAGCGAGTCGGAGACCCAGTACTTC CSASPGTSGSESETQYF - TRBD2 TRBJ2-5 TRBV20-1
TGTGCCAGCAGTCCGGGGACAGGGTTGGGCGGGGAGCTGTTTTTT CASSPGTGLGGELFF - TRBD1 TRBJ2-2 TRBV6-6
TGTGCCAGCAGGACACCAGGGGAACATTCACCCCTCCACTTT CASRTPGEHSPLHF - - TRBJ1-6 TRBV6-5
TGTGCCAGCAGCATCGGACAGAGGAATGAGCAGTTCTTC CASSIGQRNEQFF once - TRBJ2-1 TRBV11-3
TGTGCCAGCAGGCAACAGGGGGCCTCAAATGAAAAACTGTTTTTT CASRQQGASNEKLFF once TRBD1 TRBJ1-4 TRBV7-8
TGTGCCAGCAGCTCCGGGACACTGAACACTGAAGCTTTCTTT CASSSGTLNTEAFF - - TRBJ1-1 TRBV7-2
TGTGCCAGCAGCAAAGACAGGGGGCGCCGTAAAGATACGCAGTATTTT CASSKDRGRRKDTQYF - - TRBJ2-3 TRBV21-1
TGTGCCAGCTCACCAAGGGCAGGGGGTATGAACACTGAAGCTTTCTTT CASSPRAGGMNTEAFF - TRBD1 TRBJ1-1 TRBV18
TGCGCCAGCAGCCCGGGACTAGCGGGAGTAGAGCAGTTCTTC CASSPGLAGVEQFF - TRBD2 TRBJ2-1 TRBV5-1
TGCGCCAGCAGCTACCGGACTAGCGGGAACGGAGATACGCAGTATTTT CASSYRTSGNGDTQYF - TRBD2 TRBJ2-3 TRBV4-1
TGTGCCACCAGCCAGCCTCCCGGGGGGGAGCAGTTCTTC CATSQPPGGEQFF few TRBD2 TRBJ2-1 TRBV24-1
TGTGCCAGCAGCTCGCGCCGCGGGAGGGCCGGGTACGAGCAGTACTTC CASSSRRGRAGYEQYF - TRBD2 TRBJ2-7 TRBV27
TGCGCCAGCAGCTTCGGGACTGAACAAGGGACCCAGTACTTC CASSFGTEQGTQYF once - TRBJ2-5 TRBV5-1
TGTGCCAGCAGCCGTATGAGGGGGGGGAATGGCTACACCTTC CASSRMRGGNGYTF - - TRBJ1-2 TRBV6-6
TGCGCCAGCAGCCAGGATCAGGGTTTCCAGCCCCAGCATTTT CASSQDQGFQPQHF - - TRBJ1-5 TRBV4-1
TGTGCCAGCTCACCGGGGGACATTTGGGAGGAAAAACTGTTTTTT CASSPGDIWEEKLFF few - TRBJ1-4 TRBV18
TGTGCCAGCAGCCCGGGACAGGGGTCAAATCAGCCCCAGCATTTT CASSPGQGSNQPQHF few TRBD1 TRBJ1-5 TRBV7-2
TGTGCCAGCAGTGAACCCGGGATCTTCCTTGGCTACACCTTC CASSEPGIFLGYTF - - TRBJ1-2 TRBV6-1
TGTGCCAGCAGTGTAGGGGGTGGGAACATTCAGTACTTC CASSVGGGNIQYF - - TRBJ2-4 TRBV2